Following are 5 T cell receptor beta chains from one sample sequenced in a study of blood T cell repertoires in COVID-19. Generated by immunoSEQ multiplex PCR, the TCRdb table keeps only in-frame clones and is missing some. Among under 140,000 clones listed, roughly four fifths were seen once. What was sequenced was peripheral blood. Receptors were obtained from a woman in her sixties or seventies with acute or convalescent COVID-19.

This chain connects TRBV10-3 to TRBJ2-1; 10 bases agree with TRBD1. Trimming removed 8 bases from V and 6 bases from J; junction bases left unmatched: 4. This CDR3 has 13 residues. Germline loops: CDR1 ENHRY, CDR2 SYGVKD. Here the CDR3 DNA reads TGTGCCATCCCGGGACAGGGGATCAATGAGCAGTTCTTC. This gives the protein CAIPGQGINEQFF.

CDR3 sequence reads: CASSFDRDEKLFF. CDR3 coding DNA: TGTGCCAGCAGTTTTGACAGGGATGAAAAACTGTTTTTT. The V gene is TRBV12-3 or TRBV12-4, the J gene TRBJ1-4, with TRBD1 identical over 7 bases. Trimming removed 3 bases from V and 6 bases from J; junction bases left unmatched: 1. The CDR3 contains 13 residues.

The rearrangement uses TRBV7-2 and TRBJ1-5, with 9 positions matching TRBD1. The V and J ends lost 5 bases and 4 bases, in that order; junction bases with no gene match: 12. Germline loops: CDR1 SGHTA, CDR2 FQGNSA. The CDR3 extends over 17 amino acids. The CDR3 DNA sequence: TGTGCCAGCAGCCGCTTAACAGGGGGCCAATGGAATCAGCCCCAGCATTTT. It codes for CASSRLTGGQWNQPQHF.

The chain employs TRBV3-1 (or the pseudogene TRBV3-2) and TRBJ1-2; D unclear. In germline, CDR1 is LGHDT, CDR2 YNNKEL (reference sequence). With 4 bases removed from V and 8 bases from J, the gap between germline ends came to 14 bases. This CDR3 has 13 amino acids. This CDR3 reads CASSRPPGGGYTF. CDR3 nucleotide sequence: TGTGCCAGCAGCCGCCCCCCCGGAGGCGGCTACACCTTC.

The rearrangement joins TRBV29-1 to TRBJ2-2; the match to TRBD1 covers 7 bases. Germline V lookup: CDR1 SQVTM, CDR2 ANQGSEA. This CDR3 spans 14 amino acids. Trimming removed 6 bases from V and 5 bases from J; junction bases left unmatched: 9. The CDR3: CSVLSSTGTGELFF. CDR3 nucleotides: TGCAGCGTCCTATCTTCGACAGGGACCGGGGAGCTGTTTTTT.